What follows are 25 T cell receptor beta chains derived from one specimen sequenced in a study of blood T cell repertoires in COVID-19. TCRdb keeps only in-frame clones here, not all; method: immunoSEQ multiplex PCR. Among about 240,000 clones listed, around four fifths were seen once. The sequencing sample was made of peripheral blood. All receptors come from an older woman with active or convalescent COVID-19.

In DNA, the CDR3 is TGCGCCAGCAGTCTCCGGGACAGTCGAACTGAAGCTTTCTTT. Protein: CASSLRDSRTEAFF. The chain uses TRBV4-1 and TRBJ1-1, with TRBD1 matching 7 bases. Germline loops: CDR1 MGHRA, CDR2 YSYEKL. This CDR3 comprises 14 residues. The V and J ends lost 6 bases and 5 bases, in that order; junction bases with no gene match: 9.

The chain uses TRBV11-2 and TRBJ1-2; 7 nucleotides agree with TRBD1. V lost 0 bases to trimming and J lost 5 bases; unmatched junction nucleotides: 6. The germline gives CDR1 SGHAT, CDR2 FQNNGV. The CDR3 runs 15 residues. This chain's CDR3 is CASSLEAGTEYGYTF. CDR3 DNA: TGTGCCAGCAGCTTAGAAGCCGGGACAGAATATGGCTACACCTTC.

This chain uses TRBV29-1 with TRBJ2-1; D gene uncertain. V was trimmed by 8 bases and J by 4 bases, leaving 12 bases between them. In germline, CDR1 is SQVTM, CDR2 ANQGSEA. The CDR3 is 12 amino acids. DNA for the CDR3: TGCAGCTATTTTCCAGTATACAATGAGCAGTTCTTC. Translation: CSYFPVYNEQFF.

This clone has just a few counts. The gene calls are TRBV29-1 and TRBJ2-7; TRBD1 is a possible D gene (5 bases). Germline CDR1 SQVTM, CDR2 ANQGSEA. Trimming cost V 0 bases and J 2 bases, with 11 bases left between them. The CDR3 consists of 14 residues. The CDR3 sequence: CSVEESGHPYEQYF. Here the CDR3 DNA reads TGCAGCGTTGAAGAGTCCGGACACCCCTACGAGCAGTACTTC.

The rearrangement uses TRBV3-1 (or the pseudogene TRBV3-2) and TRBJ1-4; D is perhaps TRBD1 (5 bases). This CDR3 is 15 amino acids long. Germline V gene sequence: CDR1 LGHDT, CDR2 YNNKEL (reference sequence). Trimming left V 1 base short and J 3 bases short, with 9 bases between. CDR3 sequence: CASSQGAGSNEKLFF. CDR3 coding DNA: TGTGCCAGCAGCCAAGGAGCAGGGTCTAATGAAAAACTGTTTTTT.

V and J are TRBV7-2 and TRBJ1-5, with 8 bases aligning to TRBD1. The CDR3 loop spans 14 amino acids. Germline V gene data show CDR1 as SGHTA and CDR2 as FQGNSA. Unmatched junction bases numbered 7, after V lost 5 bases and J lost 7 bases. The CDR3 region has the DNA TGTGCCAGCAGCCCAAGGGCAGGGGGCCAGCCCCAGCATTTT. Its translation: CASSPRAGGQPQHF.

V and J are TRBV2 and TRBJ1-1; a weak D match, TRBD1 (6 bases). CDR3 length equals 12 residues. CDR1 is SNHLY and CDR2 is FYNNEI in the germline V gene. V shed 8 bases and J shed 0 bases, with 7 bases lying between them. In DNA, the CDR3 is TGTGCCAGCCGGACAGTGAACACTGAAGCTTTCTTT. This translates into CASRTVNTEAFF.

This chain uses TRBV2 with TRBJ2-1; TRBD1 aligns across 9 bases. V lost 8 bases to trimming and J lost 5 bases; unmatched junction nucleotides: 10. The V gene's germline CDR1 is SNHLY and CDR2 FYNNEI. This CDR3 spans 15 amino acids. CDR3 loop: CASRLYRGRNNEQFF. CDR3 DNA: TGTGCCAGCCGCCTTTACAGGGGGCGAAACAATGAGCAGTTCTTC. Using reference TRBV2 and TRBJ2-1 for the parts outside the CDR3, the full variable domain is EPEVTQTPSHQVTQMGQEVILRCVPISNHLYFYWYRQILGQKVEFLVSFYNNEISEKSEIFDDQFSVERPDGSNFTLKIRSTKLEDSAMYFCASRLYRGRNNEQFFGPGTRLTVL.

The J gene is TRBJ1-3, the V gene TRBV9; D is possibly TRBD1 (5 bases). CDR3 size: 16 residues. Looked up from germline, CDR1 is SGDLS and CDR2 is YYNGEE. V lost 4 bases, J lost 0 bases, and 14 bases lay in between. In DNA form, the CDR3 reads TGTGCCAGCAGCCCTAGGGGAGGCTACTCTGGAAACACCATATATTTT. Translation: CASSPRGGYSGNTIYF.

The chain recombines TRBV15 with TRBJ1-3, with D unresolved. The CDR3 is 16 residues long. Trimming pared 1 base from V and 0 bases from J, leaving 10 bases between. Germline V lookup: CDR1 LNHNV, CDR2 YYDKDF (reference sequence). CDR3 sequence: CATSRAGGGSGNTIYF. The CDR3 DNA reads TGTGCCACCAGCAGAGCGGGAGGAGGCTCTGGAAACACCATATATTTT. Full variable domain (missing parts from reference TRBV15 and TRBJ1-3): DAMVIQNPRYQVTQFGKPVTLSCSQTLNHNVMYWYQQKSSQAPKLLFHYYDKDFNNEADTPDNFQSRRPNTSFCFLDIRSPGLGDTAMYLCATSRAGGGSGNTIYFGEGSWLTVV.

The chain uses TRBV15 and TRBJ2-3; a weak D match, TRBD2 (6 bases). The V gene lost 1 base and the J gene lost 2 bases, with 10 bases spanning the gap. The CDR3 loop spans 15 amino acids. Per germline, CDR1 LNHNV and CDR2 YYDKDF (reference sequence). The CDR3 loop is CATSRVAGYTDTQYF. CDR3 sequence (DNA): TGTGCCACCAGCAGAGTGGCGGGGTACACAGATACGCAGTATTTT.

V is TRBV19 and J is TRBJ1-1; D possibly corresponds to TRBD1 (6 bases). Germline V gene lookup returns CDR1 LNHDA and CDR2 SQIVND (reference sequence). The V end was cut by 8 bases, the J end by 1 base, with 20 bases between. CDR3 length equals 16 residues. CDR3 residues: CASPPPGGGKNTEAFF. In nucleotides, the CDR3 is TGTGCCAGTCCCCCCCCGGGAGGGGGAAAGAACACTGAAGCTTTCTTT.

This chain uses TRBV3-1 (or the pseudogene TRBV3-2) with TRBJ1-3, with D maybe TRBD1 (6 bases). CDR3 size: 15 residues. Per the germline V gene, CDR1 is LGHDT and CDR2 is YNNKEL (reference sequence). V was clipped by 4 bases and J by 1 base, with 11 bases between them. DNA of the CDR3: TGTGCCAGCAGCCTGGGACATACTTCTGGAAACACCATATATTTT. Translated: CASSLGHTSGNTIYF.

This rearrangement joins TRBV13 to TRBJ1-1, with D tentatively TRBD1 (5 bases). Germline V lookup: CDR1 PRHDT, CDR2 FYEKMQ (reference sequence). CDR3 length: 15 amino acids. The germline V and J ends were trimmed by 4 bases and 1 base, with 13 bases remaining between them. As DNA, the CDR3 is TGTGCCAGCAGCTCCCTCTGGGGGGGGAACACTGAAGCTTTCTTT. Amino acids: CASSSLWGGNTEAFF.

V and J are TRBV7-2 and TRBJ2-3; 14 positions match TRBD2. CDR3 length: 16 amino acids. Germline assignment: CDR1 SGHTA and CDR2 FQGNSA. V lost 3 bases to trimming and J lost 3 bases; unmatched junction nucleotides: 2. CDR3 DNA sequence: TGTGCCAGCAGCTTGACTAGCGGGGGGGATACAGATACGCAGTATTTT. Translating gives CASSLTSGGDTDTQYF.

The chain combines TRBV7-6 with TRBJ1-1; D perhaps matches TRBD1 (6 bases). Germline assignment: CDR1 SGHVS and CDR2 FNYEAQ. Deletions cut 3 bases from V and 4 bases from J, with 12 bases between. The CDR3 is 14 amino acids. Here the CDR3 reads CASSLGGATTEAFF. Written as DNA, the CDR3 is TGTGCCAGCAGCTTGGGGGGGGCCACCACTGAAGCTTTCTTT.

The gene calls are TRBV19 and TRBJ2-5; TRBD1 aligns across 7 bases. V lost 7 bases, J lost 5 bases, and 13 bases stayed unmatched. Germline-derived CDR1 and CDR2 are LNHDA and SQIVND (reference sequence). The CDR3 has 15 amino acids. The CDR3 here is CASTPSLGQWETQYF. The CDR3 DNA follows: TGTGCCAGTACCCCCTCCCTGGGACAGTGGGAGACCCAGTACTTC. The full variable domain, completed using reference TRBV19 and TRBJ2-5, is DGGITQSPKYLFRKEGQNVTLSCEQNLNHDAMYWYRQDPGQGLRLIYYSQIVNDFQKGDIAEGYSVSREKKESFPLTVTSAQKNPTAFYLCASTPSLGQWETQYFGPGTRLLVL.

The CDR3 protein is CASSLAPGQGGNTGELFF. As DNA, the CDR3 is TGTGCCAGCAGCTTAGCCCCCGGACAGGGTGGGAACACCGGGGAGCTGTTTTTT. The chain recombines TRBV11-3 with TRBJ2-2; TRBD1 agrees at 8 bases. The CDR3 sequence is 18 residues long. The J segment lost 1 base and the V segment lost 1 base, leaving 8 bases of the junction unmatched. Germline CDR1 and CDR2: SGHNT and YENEEA.

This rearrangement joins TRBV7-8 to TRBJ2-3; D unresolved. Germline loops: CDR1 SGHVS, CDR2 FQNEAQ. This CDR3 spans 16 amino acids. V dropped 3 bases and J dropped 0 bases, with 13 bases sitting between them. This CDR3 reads CASSFIPRGSTDTQYF. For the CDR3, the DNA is TGTGCCAGCAGCTTTATACCCCGCGGCAGCACAGATACGCAGTATTTT.

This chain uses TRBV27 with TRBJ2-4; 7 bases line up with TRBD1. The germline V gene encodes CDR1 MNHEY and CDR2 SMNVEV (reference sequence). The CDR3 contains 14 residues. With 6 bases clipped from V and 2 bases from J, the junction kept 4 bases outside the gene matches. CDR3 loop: CASSLQGTKNIQYF. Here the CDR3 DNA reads TGTGCCAGCAGCTTACAGGGGACCAAAAACATTCAGTACTTC.

The CDR3 loop reads CAREGSSYNSPLHF. CDR3 DNA sequence: TGTGCCAGGGAGGGAAGCTCCTATAATTCACCCCTCCACTTT. This rearrangement joins TRBV6-4 to TRBJ1-6, with D unclear. Germline V gene lookup returns CDR1 MRHNA and CDR2 SNTAGT. The CDR3 spans 14 residues. Trimming pared 9 bases from V and 0 bases from J, leaving 9 bases between.

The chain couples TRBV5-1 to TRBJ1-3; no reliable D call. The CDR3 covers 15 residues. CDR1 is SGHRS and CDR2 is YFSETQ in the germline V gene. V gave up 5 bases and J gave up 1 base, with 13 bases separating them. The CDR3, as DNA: TGCGCCAGCAGGGAGGACGCCCTGTCTGGAAACACCATATATTTT. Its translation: CASREDALSGNTIYF.

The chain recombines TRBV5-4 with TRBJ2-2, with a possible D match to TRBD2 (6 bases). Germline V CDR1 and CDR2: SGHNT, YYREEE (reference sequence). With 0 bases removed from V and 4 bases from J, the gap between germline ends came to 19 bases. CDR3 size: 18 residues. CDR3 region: CASSLVPRGVSGTGELFF. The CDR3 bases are TGTGCCAGCAGCTTGGTTCCGCGGGGTGTATCGGGCACCGGGGAGCTGTTTTTT.

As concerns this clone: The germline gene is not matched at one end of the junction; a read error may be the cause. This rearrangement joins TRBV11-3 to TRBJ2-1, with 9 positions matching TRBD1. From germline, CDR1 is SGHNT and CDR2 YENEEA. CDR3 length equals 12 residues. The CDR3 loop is CASSLGGQGYVF. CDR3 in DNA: TGTGCCAGCAGCTTGGGGGGACAGGGTTACGTCTTC.

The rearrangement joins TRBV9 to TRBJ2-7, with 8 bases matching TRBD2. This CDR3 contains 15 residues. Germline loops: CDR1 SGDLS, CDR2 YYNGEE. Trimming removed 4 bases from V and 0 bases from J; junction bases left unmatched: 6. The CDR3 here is CASSPIAGSSYEQYF. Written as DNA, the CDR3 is TGTGCCAGCAGCCCAATAGCGGGGAGCTCCTACGAGCAGTACTTC.